The 24 T cell receptor beta chains below all came from one sample that was sequenced in a study of blood T cell repertoires in COVID-19. Using immunoSEQ multiplex PCR, the repertoire was profiled, and TCRdb retains in-frame clones only, with some absent. The sample records around 21,000 clones, about four fifths being singletons. Material for sequencing was peripheral blood. Receptors originate from an elderly man with acute or convalescent COVID-19.

By sample fraction, this clone is medium-sized (0.01 to 0.1%). V is TRBV28 and J is TRBJ2-7, with D tentatively TRBD1 (5 bases). Germline V gene data show CDR1 as MDHEN and CDR2 as SYDVKM. The length of the CDR3 is 17 residues. The V and J ends lost 1 base and 0 bases respectively, with 16 bases between them. CDR3 amino acids: CASSLFPTVRSSYEQYF. For the CDR3, the DNA is TGTGCCAGCAGTTTATTCCCGACAGTTCGAAGCTCCTACGAGCAGTACTTC.

The rearrangement joins TRBV6-5 to TRBJ1-4; D call uncertain. The V end was cut by 6 bases, the J end by 8 bases, with 13 bases between. The CDR3 has 13 residues. Germline CDR1 MNHEY, CDR2 SVGAGI. As DNA, the CDR3 is TGTGCCAGCAGACCCCTTAGTTTCGAAAAACTGTTTTTT. It yields the protein CASRPLSFEKLFF.

The V and J genes are TRBV5-1 and TRBJ2-1; the match to TRBD1 covers 8 bases. V lost 7 bases and J lost 0; bases outside the gene matches: 3. CDR1 SGHRS and CDR2 YFSETQ come from the germline V gene. This CDR3 spans 14 amino acids. As DNA, the CDR3 is TGCGCCAGCGAAGGACAGGGCTCCTACAATGAGCAGTTCTTC. It yields the protein CASEGQGSYNEQFF.

CDR3 sequence reads: CASSTGVDSNQPQHF. Here the CDR3 DNA reads TGCGCCAGCAGTACCGGAGTGGATAGCAATCAGCCCCAGCATTTT. The rearrangement uses TRBV5-1 and TRBJ1-5, with no clear D. The CDR3 covers 15 residues. Germline-derived CDR1 and CDR2 are SGHRS and YFSETQ. V lost 5 bases, J lost 0 bases, and 12 bases lay in between.

V usage is TRBV11-2 and J usage is TRBJ1-6; TRBD1 aligns across 8 bases. This CDR3 spans 15 amino acids. The V segment lost 0 bases and the J segment 7 bases; nucleotides outside the gene matches: 2. CDR1 and CDR2 (germline): SGHAT, FQNNGV. DNA of the CDR3: TGTGCCAGCAGCTTAGAGCGACAGGGGAATTCACCCCTCCACTTT. Encoded protein: CASSLERQGNSPLHF.

The DNA for the CDR3 is TGTGCCACCAGTGATACGCGGACTAGCGTGAGCACCGGGGAGCTGTTTTTT. Translation: CATSDTRTSVSTGELFF. The rearrangement links TRBV24-1 to TRBJ2-2, with 9 bases that match TRBD2. Germline V gives CDR1 KGHDR, CDR2 SFDVKD. Unmatched junction bases numbered 8, after V lost 3 bases and J lost 4 bases. The CDR3 length is 17 residues.

The CDR3 loop is CASSSRGIGGYTF. The CDR3 DNA sequence: TGTGCCAGTAGTAGCCGGGGTATCGGCGGCTACACCTTC. The gene calls are TRBV19 and TRBJ1-2, with D unresolved. In germline, CDR1 is LNHDA, CDR2 SQIVND (reference sequence). V was shortened by 4 bases and J by 8 bases, with 14 bases between the two germline ends. The CDR3 is 13 amino acids. The whole variable domain, remainder taken from reference TRBV19 and TRBJ1-2, is DGGITQSPKYLFRKEGQNVTLSCEQNLNHDAMYWYRQDPGQGLRLIYYSQIVNDFQKGDIAEGYSVSREKKESFPLTVTSAQKNPTAFYLCASSSRGIGGYTFGSGTRLTVV.

This chain links TRBV5-1 with TRBJ1-1; 7 bases line up with TRBD1. V gave up 4 bases and J gave up 1 base; unmatched junction bases: 7. The CDR3 length is 15 residues. Germline V CDR1 and CDR2: SGHRS, YFSETQ. This CDR3 is CASSGSGQPNTEAFF. CDR3 DNA sequence: TGCGCCAGCAGCGGATCGGGACAGCCGAACACTGAAGCTTTCTTT.

CDR3 region: CASSFRGGPLDTQYF. CDR3 coding DNA: TGCGCCAGCAGCTTTCGGGGAGGGCCTTTAGATACGCAGTATTTT. The V call is TRBV5-1, the J call TRBJ2-3, with 7 bases fitting TRBD2. Germline CDR1 and CDR2: SGHRS and YFSETQ. The V segment lost 2 bases and the J segment 5 bases; nucleotides outside the gene matches: 8. The length of the CDR3 is 15 residues.

The genes are TRBV6-2 or TRBV6-3 and TRBJ2-1; the match to TRBD1 covers 8 bases. The CDR3 runs to 15 residues. V was pared by 5 bases and J by 0 bases, with 3 bases of the junction left unmatched. Germline loops: CDR1 MNHEY, CDR2 SVGEGT. CDR3 loop: CASSQGAGSYNEQFF. CDR3 coding DNA: TGTGCCAGCAGTCAGGGGGCAGGCTCCTACAATGAGCAGTTCTTC.

The chain is built from TRBV10-1 and TRBJ2-5, with D possibly TRBD1 on 5 matching bases. Germline V lookup: CDR1 WNHNN, CDR2 SYGVQD (reference sequence). The CDR3 length is 16 residues. The V end was cut by 9 bases, the J end by 3 bases, with 23 bases between. DNA of the CDR3: TGCGCCAGGGCCTTGTCGGGTAAAAGGGGCGAAGAGACCCAGTACTTC. Its translation: CARALSGKRGEETQYF.

V gene TRBV6-5 combines with J gene TRBJ2-1; a weak D match, TRBD2 (5 bases). Trimming pared 7 bases from V and 1 base from J, leaving 11 bases between. CDR1 is MNHEY and CDR2 is SVGAGI in the germline V gene. The CDR3 covers 14 residues. CDR3 DNA: TGTGCCAGCATCCGGAGGCAGTCCTACAATGAGCAGTTCTTC. It translates to CASIRRQSYNEQFF.

This chain uses TRBV5-5 with TRBJ1-2; D remains unclear. Germline V gene sequence: CDR1 SGHKS, CDR2 YYEKEE (reference sequence). This CDR3 is 13 amino acids long. Trimming removed 4 bases at V and 2 bases at J, with 9 bases between. CDR3 nucleotides: TGTGCCAGCAGCAAAACACAAAACTATGGCTACACCTTC. Translating gives CASSKTQNYGYTF.

The count of this clone is one. This sequence joins TRBV5-1 and TRBJ1-2, with D tentatively TRBD1 (5 bases). The length of the CDR3 is 16 residues. CDR1 and CDR2 (germline): SGHRS, YFSETQ. Trimming shortened V by 4 bases and J by 2 bases, and 18 bases separated the two germline ends. The CDR3 spells CASSIGHTSMNYGYTF. The CDR3 region has the DNA TGCGCCAGCAGCATTGGACATACCTCGATGAACTATGGCTACACCTTC.

The chain links TRBV28 to TRBJ2-1, with 9 bases lining up with TRBD2. Looked up from germline, CDR1 is MDHEN and CDR2 is SYDVKM. The CDR3 runs to 21 residues. With V trimmed by 0 bases and J by 4 bases, 19 bases remained unmatched. As DNA, the CDR3 is TGTGCCAGCAGTTTATGGAGCCTAGCGGGACCAAGAGAGACCTATTACAATGAGCAGTTCTTC. Translating gives CASSLWSLAGPRETYYNEQFF.

The genes are TRBV7-9 and TRBJ1-6; no definite D call. Trimming pared 6 bases from V and 5 bases from J, leaving 11 bases between. Germline V lookup: CDR1 SEHNR, CDR2 FQNEAQ (reference sequence). This CDR3 has 14 residues. CDR3 amino acids: CASSLRLNNSPLHF. The CDR3 nucleotides are TGTGCCAGCAGTCTAAGACTGAATAATTCACCCCTCCACTTT.

V usage is TRBV7-9 and J usage is TRBJ2-1, with 11 nucleotides matching TRBD2. V lost 7 bases to trimming and J lost 8 bases; unmatched junction nucleotides: 10. The germline V gene encodes CDR1 SEHNR and CDR2 FQNEAQ (reference sequence). This CDR3 contains 15 residues. The CDR3 region has the DNA TGTGCCAGCAACCACTTGGGACTAGCGGAATATGAGCAGTTCTTC. Translation gives CASNHLGLAEYEQFF.

J is TRBJ2-1 and V is TRBV4-1, with unresolved D. V was pared by 0 bases and J by 3 bases, with 9 bases between. CDR3 length: 15 residues. Germline assignment: CDR1 MGHRA and CDR2 YSYEKL. As DNA, the CDR3 is TGCGCCAGCAGCCAAGATGGCGGTAACTACAATGAGCAGTTCTTC. Translation: CASSQDGGNYNEQFF.

The chain combines TRBV19 with TRBJ1-1, with D unresolved. The ends were cut back, 2 bases at V and 5 bases at J, with 6 bases in the middle. The germline V gene has CDR1 LNHDA and CDR2 SQIVND (reference sequence). The CDR3 is 12 residues long. For the CDR3, the DNA is TGTGCCAGTAGTATAACGGGAACTGAAGCTTTCTTT. It codes for CASSITGTEAFF.

This clone showed up just once. This chain joins TRBV9 and TRBJ1-1; possibly TRBD1 for D (5 bases). CDR3 length equals 13 residues. Deletions cut 0 bases from V and 11 bases from J, with 14 bases between. CDR1 and CDR2 (germline): SGDLS, YYNGEE. The DNA of the CDR3 is TGTGCCAGCAGCGTAGGCCTCCAGGGTTCGGCTTTCTTT. This sequence encodes CASSVGLQGSAFF.

This chain links TRBV6-5 with TRBJ2-7; maybe TRBD1 (6 bases). The CDR3 is made up of 13 amino acids. Germline V lookup: CDR1 MNHEY, CDR2 SVGAGI. V dropped 7 bases and J dropped 1 base, with 11 bases sitting between them. The CDR3 sequence: CASTQGFSYEQYV. The CDR3 coding sequence is TGTGCCAGCACCCAGGGGTTTTCCTACGAGCAGTACGTC.

The CDR3 protein is CASSKGRTAFSLNSGANVLTF. The DNA of the CDR3 is TGTGCCAGTAGTAAAGGAAGGACAGCTTTCAGCTTGAACTCTGGGGCCAACGTCCTGACTTTC. The chain couples TRBV19 to TRBJ2-6; D is perhaps TRBD1 (6 bases). The CDR3 totals 21 residues. Germline V gives CDR1 LNHDA, CDR2 SQIVND (reference sequence). V shed 4 bases and J shed 0 bases, with 25 bases lying between them. Filled out from reference TRBV19 and TRBJ2-6, the complete variable domain reads DGGITQSPKYLFRKEGQNVTLSCEQNLNHDAMYWYRQDPGQGLRLIYYSQIVNDFQKGDIAEGYSVSREKKESFPLTVTSAQKNPTAFYLCASSKGRTAFSLNSGANVLTFGAGSRLTVL.

V is TRBV4-3 and J is TRBJ1-1, with a possible D match to TRBD1 (5 bases). V lost 0 bases and J lost 4, with 18 bases in between. Germline CDR1 reads LGHNA; CDR2 reads YSLEER. CDR3 size: 17 residues. DNA for the CDR3: TGCGCCAGCAGCCAAGATGCAGGGCTGGGGGGAGGCACTGAAGCTTTCTTT. The encoded protein is CASSQDAGLGGGTEAFF.

This clone was counted a single time. The rearrangement joins TRBV29-1 to TRBJ1-1, with a possible D match to TRBD1 (5 bases). Germline assignment: CDR1 SQVTM and CDR2 ANQGSEA. The CDR3 spans 14 residues. The V end lost 7 bases, the J end lost 2 bases, and 17 bases lay between the germline ends. Here the CDR3 DNA reads TGCAGCGCCCTGCGGGGGGAAAGTAACACTGAAGCTTTCTTT. It codes for CSALRGESNTEAFF. The whole variable domain, remainder taken from reference TRBV29-1 and TRBJ1-1, is SAVISQKPSRDICQRGTSLTIQCQVDSQVTMMFWYRQQPGQSLTLIATANQGSEATYESGFVIDKFPISRPNLTFSTLTVSNMSPEDSSIYLCSALRGESNTEAFFGQGTRLTVV.